This T cell receptor (beta chain) was documented in a study of blood T cells in healthy people across ages. With a J-beta primer mix and a sample-barcoded 5' primer, a second PCR ran about 7 to 11 cycles. Each CDR3 protein is one row after TCRdb ran MiXCR on the 5' RACE reads. The table records about a million distinct CDR3 sequences, just over 50% of them present only once. This clonotype was detected a few times. Its specificity is not known. PBMCs were isolated at a quantity of at least 6 million per sample. The CDR3 spans 13 residues. The V gene lost 1 base and the J gene lost 5 bases, with 8 bases spanning the gap. From germline, CDR1 is LGHNA and CDR2 YSLEER. Notes on the study in general: Long-lived donors exceeded aged donors in naive CD4+ cells and diversity. Changes seen in expanded clonotypes were possibly confounded by donor CMV status left unknown.

What was sequenced was blood. This sequence was found in a woman aged 60 to 75 in good health. This chain uses TRBV4-3 with TRBJ2-5; D is undetermined. The CDR3 DNA sequence: TGCGCCAGCAGCCAAGCCCTAGTTGAGACCCAGTACTTC. Its protein is CASSQALVETQYF.